Detailed here is one T cell receptor beta chain. The data are from a study of control samples from healthy donors and cancer patients. CDR3 length: 13 amino acids. V was cut by 6 bases and J by 2 bases, with 7 bases left in between. Germline values: CDR1 SNHLY, CDR2 FYNNEI. Measured with immunoSEQ multiplex PCR; TCRdb has only the in-frame clones, and not every one. This table has approximately 110,000 clones, around four fifths appearing once. Sample: blood. The sequence was collected from a woman between 45 and 65 years old in good health. The rearrangement joins TRBV2 to TRBJ1-4, with D perhaps TRBD1 (5 bases). The CDR3, as DNA: TGTGCCAGCAGCCGGGACACTAATGAAAAACTGTTTTTT. Encoded protein: CASSRDTNEKLFF.